This T cell receptor beta chain is from a study of blood T cell repertoires in COVID-19 (dated by TCRdb to about 2020). In the study overall: Collaborator samples came from the United States, Italy and Spain and covered acute and convalescent phases of COVID-19. Where available, HLA class I and class II types were obtained from metadata supplied by the sample provider rather than from assay-based typing. The dataset comprised deeply sampled blood TCRbeta repertoires from subjects exposed to, actively infected with, or recovered from COVID-19. The samples were drawn from two sources: the first 160 participants of the ongoing ImmuneRACE study, and 1,000 to 1,500 subjects contributed by 6 global collaborators. Sample metadata almost always included a de-identified subject ID, COVID-19 status, age in years and sex. The prospective study material was composed of cDNA or gDNA derived from T cells, B-cell-depleted T cells, or PBMCs. The repertoires were released in a freely available public database intended as a resource for research on the immune response to SARS-CoV-2. Study-wide conclusions, independent of this receptor: The amount of clinical and demographic metadata varied by source and participant and was provided uncurated.

Based on the germline V gene, the CDR1 and CDR2 sequences are LGHNA and YNFKEQ. V and J are truncated by 4 bases and 8 bases respectively, leaving an intervening sequence of 20 bases. The CDR3 numbers 15 residues from cysteine through phenylalanine. Just the 45-base CDR3 DNA is kept, in frame starting at base 1. The collaborating institutions used their own protocols to collect whole blood in K2EDTA tubes. Collaborator samples were shipped for TCRbeta analysis as frozen whole blood, isolated PBMCs, or DNA extracted from either sample type. Only a few counts were recorded for this clone. There is no known antigen for this receptor. Base qualities are not recorded, but no much larger clone differs from it by a single base. The immunoSEQ Assay, a bias-controlled multiplex PCR, was used to amplify TCRbeta CDR3 regions from genomic DNA. Per the original workflow: Nucleated cell counts per sample were estimated from amplification of reference gene primers within the assay. To quantify the absolute abundance of each unique TCRbeta CDR3 rearrangement, sequence reads were collapsed and filtered. For each sample, productive Simpson clonality was calculated by taking the square root of Simpson's diversity index across productive rearrangements. Held by TCRdb, this immuneACCESS table contains in-frame sequences only and omits some clones. Under half of the omission traces to an unresolved V gene where checked; the cause of the rest is unknown. That table furnishes V, J and clone size, whereas the DNA furnished D and trimming. The sample includes about 100,000 clones, with roughly 92% observed a single time. The ten largest clones represent approximately 5.7% of the sample.

The sample consisted of peripheral blood. This sequence was found in a man between 50 and 59 years old with active COVID-19. Recombination joined TRBV4-2 with TRBJ1-2; TRBD1 could be the D gene, as 6 bases match. The CDR3 loop reads CASSLPWAGADGYTF. DNA sequence: TGTGCCAGCAGCCTCCCCTGGGCGGGGGCCGACGGCTACACCTTC.